Listed here are 9 T cell receptor beta chains from one sample, sequenced in a study of T cells in Graves' hyperthyroidism and ophthalmopathy. RNA transcripts served as the template for amplifying TCR beta CDR3 regions. First-round RT-PCR with HTBI primers amplified the TCR CDR3 region. TCRdb fed the multiplex PCR reads into MiXCR, producing one record per CDR3 protein. The sample holds 300,000 to 450,000 distinct CDR3 sequences, 15% to 18% seen once. Input material: blood. These receptors came from a woman aged 18-29 years with Graves' hyperthyroidism that later progressed to Graves' ophthalmopathy.

This clonotype has ten or more counts. V gene TRBV11-1 combines with J gene TRBJ2-7, with D possibly TRBD1 on 6 matching bases. Germline V CDR1 and CDR2: SGHAT, FQDESV (reference sequence). Deletions cut 5 bases from V and 3 bases from J, with 8 bases between. This CDR3 region has 12 residues. For the CDR3, the DNA is TGTGCCAGCAGCCAACAGGGCTACGAGCAGTACTTC. This gives the protein CASSQQGYEQYF.

This clonotype was counted at least ten times. The J gene is TRBJ1-1, the V gene TRBV20-1; D is possibly TRBD1 (5 bases). The germline gives CDR1 DFQATT, CDR2 SNEGSKA (reference sequence). This CDR3 is built from 12 residues. V lost 2 bases to trimming and J lost 5 bases, with 9 bases between them. In DNA, the CDR3 is TGCAGTGCTAGACAGGGCCATACTGAAGCTTTCTTT. Translated, it gives CSARQGHTEAFF.

Regarding this clonotype: A much larger clone lies one base from this, so it may be a read error. The rearrangement links TRBV28 to TRBJ1-5; TRBD1 matches at 8 bases. The CDR3 runs 15 residues. Trimming removed 6 bases from V and 2 bases from J; junction bases left unmatched: 6. Germline CDR1 and CDR2: MDHEN and SYDVKM. The CDR3 coding sequence is TGTGCCAGCAGCCCGACAGGGGACGGCAATCAGCCCCAGCATTTT. Protein product: CASSPTGDGNQPQHF. The full variable domain, in which reference TRBV28 and TRBJ1-5 provide the parts outside the CDR3, is DVKVTQSSRYLVKRTGEKVFLECVQDMDHENMFWYRQDPGLGLRLIYFSYDVKMKEKGDIPEGYSVSREKKERFSLILESASTNQTSMYLCASSPTGDGNQPQHFGDGTRLSIL.

This clonotype was recorded at least ten times. V is TRBV12-3 or TRBV12-4 and J is TRBJ2-2; 8 positions agree with TRBD1. CDR3 length equals 17 residues. Unmatched junction bases numbered 11, after V lost 6 bases and J lost 2 bases. The CDR3 DNA reads as TGTGCCAGCAGCCGCCGGGGCCAGGGGGCTAACACCGGGGAGCTGTTTTTT. As protein: CASSRRGQGANTGELFF.

This clonotype has at least ten counts. The gene calls are TRBV5-6 and TRBJ2-5; D is ambiguous. Deletions cut 4 bases from V and 4 bases from J, with 20 bases between. The CDR3 consists of 16 residues. Germline V CDR1 and CDR2: SGHDT, YYEEEE. The CDR3: CASSLGLGSRPETQYF. CDR3 DNA sequence: TGTGCCAGCAGCCTGGGATTGGGAAGTCGTCCAGAGACCCAGTACTTC.

This clonotype was seen only once. A read error may account for a junction end that differs from germline. The CDR3: CAWRRRLAGSENQYF. The CDR3 nucleotides read TGTGCCTGGAGGCGAAGACTAGCGGGATCAGAGAACCAGTACTTC. The V gene is TRBV30, the J gene TRBJ2-5; TRBD2 matches 11 bases. The CDR3 length is 15 residues. Germline CDR1 and CDR2: GTSNPN and SVGIG (reference sequence).

The table lists this clonotype with many counts. The chain couples TRBV29-1 to TRBJ2-1; D not certain. V was trimmed by 1 base and J by 0 bases, leaving 10 bases between them. Per the germline V gene, CDR1 is SQVTM and CDR2 is ANQGSEA. CDR3 length: 15 residues. CDR3 in DNA: TGCAGCGTTGAAGGTGCGAAGAGCTCCTACAATGAGCAGTTCTTC. It encodes CSVEGAKSSYNEQFF.

This clonotype was seen at least ten times. J is TRBJ1-1 and V is TRBV5-1, with D possibly being TRBD1 (6 bases). Germline V gene lookup returns CDR1 SGHRS and CDR2 YFSETQ. V shed 0 bases and J shed 1 base, with 13 bases lying between them. The CDR3 has 16 residues. The CDR3 DNA reads TGCGCCAGCAGCTTGGGAATAGCGACAGGGAACACTGAAGCTTTCTTT. The encoded protein is CASSLGIATGNTEAFF.

There are a few counts of this clonotype. A much larger clone lies one base from this, so it may be a read error. V gene TRBV5-6 combines with J gene TRBJ1-1; D unresolved. Trimming left V 0 bases short and J 0 bases short, with 9 bases between. Per the germline V gene, CDR1 is SGHDT and CDR2 is YYEEEE. The CDR3 runs to 15 residues. The CDR3 bases are TGTGCCAGCAGCTTGGGAGGACGCCTGAACACTGAAGCTTTCTTT. It is translated as CASSLGGRLNTEAFF.